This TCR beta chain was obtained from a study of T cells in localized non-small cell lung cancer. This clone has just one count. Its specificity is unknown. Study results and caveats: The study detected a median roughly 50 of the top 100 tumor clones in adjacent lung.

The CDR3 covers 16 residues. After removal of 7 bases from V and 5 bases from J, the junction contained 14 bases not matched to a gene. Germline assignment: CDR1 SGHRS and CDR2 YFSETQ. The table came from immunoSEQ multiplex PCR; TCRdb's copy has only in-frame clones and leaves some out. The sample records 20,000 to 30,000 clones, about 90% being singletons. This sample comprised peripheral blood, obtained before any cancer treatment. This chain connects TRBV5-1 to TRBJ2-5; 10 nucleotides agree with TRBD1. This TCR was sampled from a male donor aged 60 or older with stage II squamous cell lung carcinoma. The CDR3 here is CASRKTGQGNYETQYF. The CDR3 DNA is TGCGCCAGCCGGAAAACGGGACAGGGGAATTATGAGACCCAGTACTTC.